This T cell receptor beta chain comes out of a study of blood T cell repertoires in COVID-19. Study at large: The United States, Italy and Spain were the sources of the acute and convalescent COVID-19 samples.

Per the original data handling: Amplification of reference gene primers provided the estimated nucleated cell counts. Measured with immunoSEQ multiplex PCR; TCRdb has only the in-frame clones, and not every one. The V and J calls and clone size are taken from that table; D and trimming were inferred from the DNA. Of roughly 200,000 clones in the sample, approximately 85% were seen once. Participants' own reports of clinical history determined their cohort assignment. Donors in Cohort 3 counted as recovered after two negative PCRs, clearance, or symptom resolution. Material for sequencing was PBMCs or T cells enriched from blood (not recorded which). The clonotype comes from a middle-aged man who had recovered from COVID-19.

The CDR3, as DNA: TGTGCCAGCAGCCACTACGGGACTAGCGGGAGGACCGGGGAGCTGTTTTTT. Amino acid sequence: CASSHYGTSGRTGELFF. The rearrangement joins TRBV3-1 (or the pseudogene TRBV3-2) to TRBJ2-2; TRBD2 matches at 15 bases. The CDR3 consists of 17 residues. Germline CDR1 reads LGHDT; CDR2 reads YNNKEL (reference sequence). Trimming removed 3 bases from V and 5 bases from J; junction bases left unmatched: 4.